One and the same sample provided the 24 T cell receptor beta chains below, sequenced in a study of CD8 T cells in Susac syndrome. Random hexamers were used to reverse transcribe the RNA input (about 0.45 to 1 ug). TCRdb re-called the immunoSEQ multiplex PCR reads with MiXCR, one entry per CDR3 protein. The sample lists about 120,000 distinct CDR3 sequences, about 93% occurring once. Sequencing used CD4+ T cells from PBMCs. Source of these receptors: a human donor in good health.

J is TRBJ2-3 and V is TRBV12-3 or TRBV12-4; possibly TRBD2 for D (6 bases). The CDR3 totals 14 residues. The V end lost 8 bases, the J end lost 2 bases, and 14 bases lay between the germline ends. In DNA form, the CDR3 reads TGTGCCAGCCAACCCCGGGGGAACACAGATACGCAGTATTTT. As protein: CASQPRGNTDTQYF.

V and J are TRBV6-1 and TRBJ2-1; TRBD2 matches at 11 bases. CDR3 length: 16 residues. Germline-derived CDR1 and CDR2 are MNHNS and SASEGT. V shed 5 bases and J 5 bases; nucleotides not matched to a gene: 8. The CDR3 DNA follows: TGTGCCAGCAGTAAAGGCTCGGGACTAGCGGACAATGAGCAGTTCTTC. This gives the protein CASSKGSGLADNEQFF.

CDR3: CASSLDRGEETQYF. As DNA, the CDR3 is TGCGCCAGCAGCTTGGACAGGGGGGAAGAGACCCAGTACTTC. The chain carries TRBV5-1 and TRBJ2-5; 8 bases map to TRBD1. Trimming cost V 0 bases and J 3 bases; bases outside gene matches: 1. The CDR3 has 14 amino acids. The germline V gene has CDR1 SGHRS and CDR2 YFSETQ.

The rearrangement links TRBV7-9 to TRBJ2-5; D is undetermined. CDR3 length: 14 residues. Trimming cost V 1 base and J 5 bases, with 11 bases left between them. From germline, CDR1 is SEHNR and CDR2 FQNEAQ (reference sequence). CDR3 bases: TGTGCCAGCAGCTTAGTAAGTGCCCAGGAGACCCAGTACTTC. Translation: CASSLVSAQETQYF.

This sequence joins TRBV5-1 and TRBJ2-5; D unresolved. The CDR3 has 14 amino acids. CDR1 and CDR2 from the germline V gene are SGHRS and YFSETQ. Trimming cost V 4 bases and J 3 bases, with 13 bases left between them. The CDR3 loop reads CASSRAAAEETQYF. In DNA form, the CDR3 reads TGCGCCAGCAGCCGAGCTGCGGCTGAAGAGACCCAGTACTTC.

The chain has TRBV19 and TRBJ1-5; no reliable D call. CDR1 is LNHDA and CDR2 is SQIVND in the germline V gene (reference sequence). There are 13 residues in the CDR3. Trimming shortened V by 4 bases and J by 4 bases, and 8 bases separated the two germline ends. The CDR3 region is CASSTGLNQPQHF. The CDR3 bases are TGTGCCAGTAGTACGGGCCTAAATCAGCCCCAGCATTTT. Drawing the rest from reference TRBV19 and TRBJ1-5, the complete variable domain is DGGITQSPKYLFRKEGQNVTLSCEQNLNHDAMYWYRQDPGQGLRLIYYSQIVNDFQKGDIAEGYSVSREKKESFPLTVTSAQKNPTAFYLCASSTGLNQPQHFGDGTRLSIL.

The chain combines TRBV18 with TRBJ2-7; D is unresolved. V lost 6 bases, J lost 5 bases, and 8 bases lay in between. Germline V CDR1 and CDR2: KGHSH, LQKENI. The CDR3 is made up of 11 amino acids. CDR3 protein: CASSLSNEQYF. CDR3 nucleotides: TGTGCCAGCTCCCTTAGCAACGAGCAGTACTTC.

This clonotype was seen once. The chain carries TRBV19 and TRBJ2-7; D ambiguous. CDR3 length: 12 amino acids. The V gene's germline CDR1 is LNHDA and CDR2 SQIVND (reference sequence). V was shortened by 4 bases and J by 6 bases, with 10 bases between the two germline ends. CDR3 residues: CASSTGSGEQYF. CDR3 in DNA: TGTGCCAGTAGTACTGGATCCGGCGAGCAGTACTTC.

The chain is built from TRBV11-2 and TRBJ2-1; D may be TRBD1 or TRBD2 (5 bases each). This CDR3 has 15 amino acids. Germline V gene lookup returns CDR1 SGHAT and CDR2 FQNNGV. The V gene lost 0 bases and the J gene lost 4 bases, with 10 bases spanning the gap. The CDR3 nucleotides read TGTGCCAGCAGCTTAGAGGGGACCCCGTACAATGAGCAGTTCTTC. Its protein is CASSLEGTPYNEQFF. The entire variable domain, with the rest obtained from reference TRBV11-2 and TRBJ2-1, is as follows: EAGVAQSPRYKIIEKRQSVAFWCNPISGHATLYWYQQILGQGPKLLIQFQNNGVVDDSQLPKDRFSAERLKGVDSTLKIQPAKLEDSAVYLCASSLEGTPYNEQFFGPGTRLTVL.

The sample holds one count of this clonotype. As DNA, the CDR3 is TGTGCCAGCAGTTCCGGACTGGGCTACGAGCAGTACTTC. It yields the protein CASSSGLGYEQYF. The chain combines TRBV12-3 or TRBV12-4 with TRBJ2-7; D may be TRBD2 (5 bases). V was cut by 4 bases and J by 3 bases, with 10 bases left in between. The CDR3 runs 13 residues.

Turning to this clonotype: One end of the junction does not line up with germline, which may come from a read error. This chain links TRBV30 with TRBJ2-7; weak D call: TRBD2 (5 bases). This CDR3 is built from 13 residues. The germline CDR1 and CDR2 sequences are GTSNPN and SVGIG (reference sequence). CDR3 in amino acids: CAWTNTGNRAPVF. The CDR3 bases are TGTGCCTGGACCAACACGGGGAATCGGGCTCCTGTATTC.

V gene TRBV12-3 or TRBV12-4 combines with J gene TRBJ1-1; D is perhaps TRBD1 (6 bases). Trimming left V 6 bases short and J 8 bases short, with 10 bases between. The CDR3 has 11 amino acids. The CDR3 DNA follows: TGTGCCAGCAGCCGACAGGCCGAAGCTTTCTTT. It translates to CASSRQAEAFF.

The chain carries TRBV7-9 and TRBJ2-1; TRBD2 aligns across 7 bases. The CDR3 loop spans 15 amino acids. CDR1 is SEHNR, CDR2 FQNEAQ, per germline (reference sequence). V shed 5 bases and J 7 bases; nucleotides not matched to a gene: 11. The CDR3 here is CASSPRGVSGNEQFF. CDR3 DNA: TGTGCCAGCAGCCCTAGGGGTGTTAGCGGGAATGAGCAGTTCTTC.

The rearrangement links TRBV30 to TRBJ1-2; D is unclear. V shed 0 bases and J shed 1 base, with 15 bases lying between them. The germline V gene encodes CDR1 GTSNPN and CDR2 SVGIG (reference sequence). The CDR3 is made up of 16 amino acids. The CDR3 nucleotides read TGTGCCTGGAGTGTAGAGCGTTTTCGGGGTAACTATGGCTACACCTTC. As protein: CAWSVERFRGNYGYTF.

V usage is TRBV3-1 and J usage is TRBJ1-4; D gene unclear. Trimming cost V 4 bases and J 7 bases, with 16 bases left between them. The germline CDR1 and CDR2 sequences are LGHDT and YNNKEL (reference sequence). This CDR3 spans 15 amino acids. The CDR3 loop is CASSPKFPRGEKLFF. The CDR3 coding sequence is TGTGCCAGCAGCCCCAAGTTCCCCAGAGGTGAAAAACTGTTTTTT.

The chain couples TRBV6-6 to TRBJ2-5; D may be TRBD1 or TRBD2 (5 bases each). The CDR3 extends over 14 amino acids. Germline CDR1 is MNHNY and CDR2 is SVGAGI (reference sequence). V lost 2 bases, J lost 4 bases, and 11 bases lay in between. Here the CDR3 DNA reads TGTGCCAGCAGTTACCGAGGGGAAGGAGAGACCCAGTACTTC. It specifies CASSYRGEGETQYF.

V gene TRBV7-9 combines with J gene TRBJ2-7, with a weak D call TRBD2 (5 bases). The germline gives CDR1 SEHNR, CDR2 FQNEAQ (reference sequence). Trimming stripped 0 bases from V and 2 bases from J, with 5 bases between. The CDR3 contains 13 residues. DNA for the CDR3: TGTGCCAGCAGCTTAGCGGGAGCCTACGAGCAGTACTTC. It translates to CASSLAGAYEQYF.

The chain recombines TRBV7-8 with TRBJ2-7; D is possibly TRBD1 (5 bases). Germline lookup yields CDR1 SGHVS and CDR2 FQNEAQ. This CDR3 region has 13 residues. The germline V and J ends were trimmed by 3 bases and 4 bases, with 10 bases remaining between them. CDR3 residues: CASSFAGAYEQYF. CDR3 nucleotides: TGTGCCAGCAGCTTTGCTGGGGCGTACGAGCAGTACTTC.

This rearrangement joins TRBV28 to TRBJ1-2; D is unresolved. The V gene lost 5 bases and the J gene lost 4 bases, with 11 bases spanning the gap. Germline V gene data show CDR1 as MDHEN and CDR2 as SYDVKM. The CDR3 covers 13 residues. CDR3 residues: CASSGHGGYGYTF. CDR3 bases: TGTGCCAGCAGTGGCCACGGAGGCTATGGCTACACCTTC.

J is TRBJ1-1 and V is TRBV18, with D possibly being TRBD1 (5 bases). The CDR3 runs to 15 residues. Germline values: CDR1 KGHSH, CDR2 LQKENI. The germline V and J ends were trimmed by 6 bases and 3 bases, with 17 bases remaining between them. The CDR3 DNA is TGTGCCAGCTCCCTCAATGGGGGGTCCGACACTGAAGCTTTCTTT. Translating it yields CASSLNGGSDTEAFF.

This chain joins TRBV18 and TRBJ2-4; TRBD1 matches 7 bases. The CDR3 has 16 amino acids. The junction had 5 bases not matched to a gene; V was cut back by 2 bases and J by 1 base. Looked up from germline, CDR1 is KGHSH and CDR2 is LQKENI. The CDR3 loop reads CASSPRDRLAKNIQYF. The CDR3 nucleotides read TGTGCCAGCTCACCAAGGGACAGACTGGCCAAAAACATTCAGTACTTC.

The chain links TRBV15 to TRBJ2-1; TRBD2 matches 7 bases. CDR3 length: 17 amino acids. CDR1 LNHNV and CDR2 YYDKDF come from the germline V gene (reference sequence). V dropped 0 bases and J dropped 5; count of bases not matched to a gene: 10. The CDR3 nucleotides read TGTGCCACCAGCAGAGATAAGGGGCTAGCGGTGGACAATGAGCAGTTCTTC. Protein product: CATSRDKGLAVDNEQFF.

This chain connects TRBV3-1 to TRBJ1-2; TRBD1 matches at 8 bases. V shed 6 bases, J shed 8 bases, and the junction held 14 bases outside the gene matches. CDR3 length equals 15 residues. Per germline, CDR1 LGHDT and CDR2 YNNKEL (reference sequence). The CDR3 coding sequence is TGTGCCAGCAGGCTAACATTGACAGGGGACGGCGGCTACACCTTC. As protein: CASRLTLTGDGGYTF. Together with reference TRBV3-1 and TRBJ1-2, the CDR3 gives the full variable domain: DTAVSQTPKYLVTQMGNDKSIKCEQNLGHDTMYWYKQDSKKFLKIMFSYNNKELIINETVPNRFSPKSPDKAHLNLHINSLELGDSAVYFCASRLTLTGDGGYTFGSGTRLTVV.

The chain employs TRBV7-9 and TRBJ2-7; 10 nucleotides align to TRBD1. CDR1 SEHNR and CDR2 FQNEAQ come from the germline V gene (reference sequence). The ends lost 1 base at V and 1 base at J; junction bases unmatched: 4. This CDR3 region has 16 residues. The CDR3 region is CASSLEGTGASYEQYF. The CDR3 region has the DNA TGTGCCAGCAGCTTAGAGGGGACAGGGGCTTCCTACGAGCAGTACTTC.